The rows below give T cell receptor beta chains drawn from one sample of a study of blood T cell repertoires in COVID-19. The data were produced by immunoSEQ multiplex PCR, yet TCRdb's version contains in-frame clones alone and is incomplete. The sample lists about 36,000 clones, about 81% occurring once. Input material: peripheral blood. These receptors all come from a human donor in a cohort sampled during active or convalescent COVID-19. The donor label of this sample is uncertain. The CDR3 runs from the conserved cysteine through the conserved F or W. D genes are given only for firm matches. Some rows have no size entry. The others give once, few or many, or a class for an expanded clone.

>.|TRBJ2-6|TRBV19|.|15
TGTGCCAGTAGTATAGTGAGGACTGGGGCCAACGTCCTGACTTTC
CASSIVRTGANVLTF
>.|TRBJ1-2|TRBV18|TRBD1|14
TGTGCCAGCTCTCCGGACAGGGTTAACTATGGCTACACCTTC
CASSPDRVNYGYTF
>.|TRBJ2-7|TRBV5-1|TRBD2|14
TGCGCCAGCAGCCTGACTAGCGACTCCTACGAGCAGTACTTC
CASSLTSDSYEQYF
>.|TRBJ1-6|TRBV19|.|14
TGTGCCAGTAGCTCAACCGTAGCTGAGTCACCCCTCCACTTT
CASSSTVAESPLHF
>.|TRBJ2-7|TRBV4-3|TRBD1|15
TGCGCCAGCAGCCAACATGGTAGGGGGCGCGGCGAGCAGTACTTC
CASSQHGRGRGEQYF
>.|TRBJ1-4|TRBV29-1|.|11
TGCAGCGTTGGGGCCCGAGAAAAACTGTTTTTT
CSVGAREKLFF
>.|TRBJ2-5|TRBV6-2/TRBV6-3|.|11
TGTGCCAGCAGTCCCAAAGAGACCCAGTACTTC
CASSPKETQYF
>few|TRBJ1-2|TRBV10-2|.|13
TGCGCCAGCAGGGCAGGCACGGGATATGGCTACACCTTC
CASRAGTGYGYTF
>.|TRBJ2-1|TRBV11-1|TRBD2|14
TGTGCCAGCAGTAACCGGACTAGCGGGGGGCGTGAGTTCTTC
CASSNRTSGGREFF
>.|TRBJ1-5|TRBV27|.|18
TGTGCCAGCAGTTTATCGAAAGAGGGGGATGTCTTCAGTCAGCCCCAGCATTTT
CASSLSKEGDVFSQPQHF
>.|TRBJ2-5|TRBV11-3|.|17
TGTGCCAGCAGCTCACGGTTCTCGGAGCGGGCCCAAGAGACCCAGTACTTC
CASSSRFSERAQETQYF
>.|TRBJ2-1|TRBV5-5|TRBD2|14
TGTGCCAGCAGTTACAGCGGGAGGTCAAATGAGCAGTTCTTC
CASSYSGRSNEQFF
>.|TRBJ2-7|TRBV3-1/TRBV3-2|TRBD1|13
TGTGCCAGCAGGAGACAGGGCCACTACGAGCAGTACTTC
CASRRQGHYEQYF
>.|TRBJ2-7|TRBV6-5|.|14
TGTGCCAGCACGGGACTGTCCAGCTCCTACGAGCAGTACTTC
CASTGLSSSYEQYF
>.|TRBJ2-5|TRBV5-4|TRBD2|15
TGTGCCAGCAGCTACGACCTGGGACTAGAGGAGACCCAGTACTTC
CASSYDLGLEETQYF
>few|TRBJ2-3|TRBV5-6|.|17
TGTGCCAGCAGCTTGTACGGTCTGACAGATTCCACAGATACGCAGTATTTT
CASSLYGLTDSTDTQYF
>.|TRBJ2-7|TRBV7-2|TRBD2|15
TGTGCCAGCAGCATTCGACTAGCGGATACCTACGAGCAGTACTTC
CASSIRLADTYEQYF
>.|TRBJ2-7|TRBV28|TRBD2|15
TGTGCCAGCAGTACGGTGGGACTAGCGAGCTACGAGCAGTACTTC
CASSTVGLASYEQYF
>.|TRBJ2-1|TRBV6-6|TRBD2|15
TGTGCCAGCAGTGGTACTAGCGGGAGGAGGGATGAGCAGTTCTTC
CASSGTSGRRDEQFF
>.|TRBJ2-1|TRBV19|TRBD2|13
TGTGCCACCCGGACTAGCTCCTACAATGAGCAGTTCTTC
CATRTSSYNEQFF
>.|TRBJ1-6|TRBV5-6|.|15
TGTGCCAGCAGCTTGGACGGGGGCTATAATTCACCCCTCCACTTT
CASSLDGGYNSPLHF
>.|TRBJ1-5|TRBV6-4|.|13
TGTGCCAGCAGTAGCAGGGAAAATCAGCCCCAGCATTTT
CASSSRENQPQHF
>.|TRBJ2-7|TRBV2|TRBD1|15
TGTGCCAGCAGCGTACGACAGGGAACTTCCTACGAGCAGTACTTC
CASSVRQGTSYEQYF
>.|TRBJ1-1|TRBV7-2|.|11
TGTGCCAGCAGCTCCCACAGGGAAGCTTTCTTT
CASSSHREAFF
>.|TRBJ2-1|TRBV7-3|TRBD2|16
TGTGCCAGCAGCCCCACCGGGACTAGCGGGTACAATGAGCAGTTCTTC
CASSPTGTSGYNEQFF
>once|TRBJ2-7|TRBV4-2|TRBD2|16
TGTGCCAGCAGCCCAACTAGCGGGAGTTTCACCTACGAGCAGTACTTC
CASSPTSGSFTYEQYF
>few|TRBJ2-5|TRBV7-9|.|12
TGTGCCAGCGGCTGGGGCTCCGAGACCCAGTACTTC
CASGWGSETQYF
>.|TRBJ2-3|TRBV7-9|.|14
TGTGCCAGCAGCCCGGGACAAACCGGGGCTACGCAGTATTTT
CASSPGQTGATQYF
>.|TRBJ1-3|TRBV28|.|14
TGTGCCAGCAGTTTGGGGGGGGTTGGAAACACCATATATTTT
CASSLGGVGNTIYF
>.|TRBJ2-5|TRBV4-1|TRBD2|18
TGCGCCAGCAGCCAAGAATGGGGGACTAGCGGGATACAAGAGACCCAGTACTTC
CASSQEWGTSGIQETQYF
>.|TRBJ1-3|TRBV7-9|.|16
TGTGCCAGCAGCCCGCGAGGGCGAAGCTCTGGAAACACCATATATTTT
CASSPRGRSSGNTIYF
>.|TRBJ2-1|TRBV5-6|TRBD2|14
TGTGCCAGCAGCCCCCCCTTAGCGGGACATGAGCAGTTCTTC
CASSPPLAGHEQFF
>.|TRBJ2-2|TRBV11-3|TRBD1|15
TGTGCCAGCAGGTTCCAGGGGGCGCGCACCGGGGAGCTGTTTTTT
CASRFQGARTGELFF
>.|TRBJ2-3|TRBV19|TRBD2|14
TGTGCCAGTAGTTCCAGCGGGAGGAAGAATACGCAGTATTTT
CASSSSGRKNTQYF
>.|TRBJ2-3|TRBV12-2|.|17
TGTGCAAGTCGTCCCGAACATATAGCGGGAGAAAGTGATACGCAGTATTTT
CASRPEHIAGESDTQYF
>.|TRBJ1-6|TRBV9|TRBD1|15
TGTGCCAGCAGCGCTACCGGGACAGAGAATTCACCCCTCCACTTT
CASSATGTENSPLHF
>.|TRBJ1-2|TRBV5-1|.|13
TGCGCCAGCAGCGTAGGGGGTAACTATGGCTACACCTTC
CASSVGGNYGYTF
>.|TRBJ1-1|TRBV30|TRBD1|14
TGTGCCTGGATCAGAGACAGGGTGGACACTGAAGCTTTCTTT
CAWIRDRVDTEAFF
>.|TRBJ1-3|TRBV24-1|TRBD1|17
TGTGCCTCCCAGGGACAGATCGGCTCGAGCACTGGAAACACCATATATTTT
CASQGQIGSSTGNTIYF
>few|TRBJ2-7|TRBV11-3|.|11
TGTGCCAGCAGCTTGGCAGTCGAGCAGTACTTC
CASSLAVEQYF
>.|TRBJ2-7|TRBV5-4|TRBD2|13
TGTGCCAGCAGTAGCGGGAGATCCTACGAGCAGTACTTC
CASSSGRSYEQYF
>.|TRBJ1-1|TRBV4-2|TRBD1|15
TGTGCCAGCAGCCCGCGACAGGGGGCAAACACTGAAGCTTTCTTT
CASSPRQGANTEAFF
>.|TRBJ1-2|TRBV27|TRBD1|17
TGTGCCAGCAGTACCAAGGGACAGGGTTTCCTAGAATATGGCTACACCTTC
CASSTKGQGFLEYGYTF
>.|TRBJ1-5|TRBV6-6|TRBD1|14
TGTGCCAGCAGACCGACAGGGGATGGTCAGCCCCAGCATTTT
CASRPTGDGQPQHF
>few|TRBJ2-1|TRBV7-3|TRBD2|13
TGTGCCAGCAGCTTCACTAGCGCGGGTGAGCAGTTCTTC
CASSFTSAGEQFF
>.|TRBJ1-2|TRBV3-1/TRBV3-2|TRBD1|14
TGTGCCAGCAGCCAGGGACAGGGAGGCTATGGCTACACCTTC
CASSQGQGGYGYTF
>.|TRBJ2-7|TRBV19|.|13
TGTGCCAGTAGTATAGTCAGCGGCTACGAGCAGTACTTC
CASSIVSGYEQYF
>.|TRBJ1-5|TRBV2|.|16
TGTGCCAGCACTGAGGACAGCGGCCTTAGCAATCAGCCCCAGCATTTT
CASTEDSGLSNQPQHF